One and the same sample provided the 3 T cell receptor beta chains below, sequenced in a study of neoadjuvant anti-PD-1 for oral cavity cancer. Indicated time point: after neoadjuvant nivolumab, at surgical resection. The data were produced by immunoSEQ multiplex PCR, yet TCRdb's version contains in-frame clones alone and is incomplete. Here the sample spans more than 13,000 clones, roughly 80% being singletons. Sequencing used PBMCs, obtained after nivolumab (anti-PD-1) treatment. These TCRs come from a person aged 35-79 years with oral cavity squamous cell carcinoma.

This clone was found a few times. The chain has TRBV19 and TRBJ1-4; tentatively, D is TRBD1 (6 bases). The CDR3 length is 14 residues. CDR1 LNHDA and CDR2 SQIVND come from the germline V gene (reference sequence). The V and J ends lost 3 bases and 6 bases respectively, with 11 bases between them. CDR3 amino acids: CASSMRRGYEKLFF. CDR3 in DNA: TGTGCCAGTAGTATGCGCAGGGGCTATGAAAAACTGTTTTTT.

The chain links TRBV6-1 to TRBJ1-3; D unclear. This CDR3 contains 13 residues. V dropped 6 bases and J dropped 0 bases, with 6 bases sitting between them. Germline V gives CDR1 MNHNS, CDR2 SASEGT. The CDR3 sequence: CASRISSGNTIYF. In DNA, the CDR3 is TGTGCCAGCAGGATCAGCTCTGGAAACACCATATATTTT.

The rearrangement links TRBV4-2 to TRBJ2-3, with D unresolved. CDR1 and CDR2 from the germline V gene are LGHNA and YNFKEQ. This CDR3 has 14 residues. Trimming took 1 base from V and 2 from J, leaving 7 bases between them. This CDR3 reads CASSQGGLTDTQYF. CDR3 nucleotides: TGTGCCAGCAGCCAAGGCGGTCTCACAGATACGCAGTATTTT.